This entry describes one T cell receptor (beta chain). Its matching antigen is unknown. Germline assignment: CDR1 LNHDA and CDR2 SQIVND (reference sequence). This CDR3 region has 12 residues. V was trimmed by 5 bases and J by 5 bases, leaving 9 bases between them. The sample belongs to a study of T cell responses to AZD1222 COVID-19 vaccine. Study observations and caveats: The study identified only a handful of AZD1222 recipients as seropositive at baseline.

The repertoire was sequenced with immunoSEQ multiplex PCR; TCRdb's copy has only in-frame clones and lacks some. The sample records 100,000 to 150,000 clones, over 90% being singletons. The clonotype comes from an adult in good health. The genes are TRBV19 and TRBJ1-1; a possible D gene is TRBD1 (6 bases). The starting material was peripheral blood, obtained on day 0 of AZD1222 vaccination. CDR3 region: CASSQQGTEAFF. In DNA form, the CDR3 reads TGTGCCAGTAGTCAACAGGGAACTGAAGCTTTCTTT.